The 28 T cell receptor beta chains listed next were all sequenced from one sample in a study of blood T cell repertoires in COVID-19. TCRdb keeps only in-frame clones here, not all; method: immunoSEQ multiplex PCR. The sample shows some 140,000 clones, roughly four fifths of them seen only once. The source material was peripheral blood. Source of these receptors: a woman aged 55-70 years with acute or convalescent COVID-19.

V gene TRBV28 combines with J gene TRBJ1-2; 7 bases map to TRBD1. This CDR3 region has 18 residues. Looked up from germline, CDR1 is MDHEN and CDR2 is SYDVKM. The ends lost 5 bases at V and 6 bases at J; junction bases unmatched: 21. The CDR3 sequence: CASSPSRDSDPWKDGYTF. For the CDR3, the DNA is TGTGCCAGCAGTCCTTCCCGGGACAGTGACCCTTGGAAGGATGGCTACACCTTC.

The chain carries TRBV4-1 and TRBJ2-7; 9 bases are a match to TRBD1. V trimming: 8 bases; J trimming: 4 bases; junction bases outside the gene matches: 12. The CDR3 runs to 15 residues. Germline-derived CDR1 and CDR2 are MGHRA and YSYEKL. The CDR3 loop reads CASGREPGQGYEQYF. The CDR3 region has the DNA TGCGCCAGCGGGAGGGAACCGGGACAGGGTTACGAGCAGTACTTC.

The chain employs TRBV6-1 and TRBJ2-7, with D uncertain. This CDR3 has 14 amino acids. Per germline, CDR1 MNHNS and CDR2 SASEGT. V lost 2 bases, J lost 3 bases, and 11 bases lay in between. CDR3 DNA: TGTGCCAGCAGTGAATTGTGGGCAGACTACGAGCAGTACTTC. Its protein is CASSELWADYEQYF.

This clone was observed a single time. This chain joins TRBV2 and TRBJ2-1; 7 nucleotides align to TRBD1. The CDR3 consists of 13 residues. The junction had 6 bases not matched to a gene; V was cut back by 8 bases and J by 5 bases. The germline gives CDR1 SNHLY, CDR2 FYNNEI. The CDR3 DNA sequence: TGTGCCAGCGACAGGGCCCTTCACAATGAGCAGTTCTTC. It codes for CASDRALHNEQFF.

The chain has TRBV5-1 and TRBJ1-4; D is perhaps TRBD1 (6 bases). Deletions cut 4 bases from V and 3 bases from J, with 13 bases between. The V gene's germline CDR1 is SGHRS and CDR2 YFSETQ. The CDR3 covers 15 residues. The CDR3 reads CASSEGTSPNEKLFF. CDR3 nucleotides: TGCGCCAGCAGCGAGGGGACATCACCTAATGAAAAACTGTTTTTT.

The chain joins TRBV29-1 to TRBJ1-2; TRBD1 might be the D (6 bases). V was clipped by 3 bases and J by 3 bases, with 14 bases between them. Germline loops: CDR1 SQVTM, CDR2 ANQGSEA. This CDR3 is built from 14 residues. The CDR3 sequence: CSVDVYRADYGYTF. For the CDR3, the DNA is TGCAGCGTTGATGTTTACAGGGCTGACTATGGCTACACCTTC.

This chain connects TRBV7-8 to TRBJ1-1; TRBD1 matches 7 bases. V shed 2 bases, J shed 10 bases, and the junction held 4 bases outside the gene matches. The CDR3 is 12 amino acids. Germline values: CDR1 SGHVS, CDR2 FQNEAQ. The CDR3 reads CASSLRQGPAFF. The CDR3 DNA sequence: TGTGCCAGCAGCTTAAGACAGGGTCCAGCTTTCTTT.

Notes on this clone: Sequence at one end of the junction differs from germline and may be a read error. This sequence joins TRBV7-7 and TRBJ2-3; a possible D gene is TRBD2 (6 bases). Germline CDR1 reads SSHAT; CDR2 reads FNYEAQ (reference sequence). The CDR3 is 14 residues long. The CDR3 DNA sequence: TGTGCTAGCAGCTTAACCGGGGGAAGGAATACGCAGTATTTT. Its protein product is CASSLTGGRNTQYF.

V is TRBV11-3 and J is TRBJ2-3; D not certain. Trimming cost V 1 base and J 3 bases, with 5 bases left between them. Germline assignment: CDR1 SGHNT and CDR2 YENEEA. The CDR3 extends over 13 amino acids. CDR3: CASSLGPTDTQYF. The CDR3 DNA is TGTGCCAGCAGCTTAGGGCCAACAGATACGCAGTATTTT. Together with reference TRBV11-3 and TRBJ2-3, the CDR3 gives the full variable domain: EAGVVQSPRYKIIEKKQPVAFWCNPISGHNTLYWYLQNLGQGPELLIRYENEEAVDDSQLPKDRFSAERLKGVDSTLKIQPAELGDSAVYLCASSLGPTDTQYFGPGTRLTVL.

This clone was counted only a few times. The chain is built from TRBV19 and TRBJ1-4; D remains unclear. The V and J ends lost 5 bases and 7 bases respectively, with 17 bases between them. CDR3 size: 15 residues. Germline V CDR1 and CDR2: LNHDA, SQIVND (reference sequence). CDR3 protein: CASSSGYTEVEKLFF. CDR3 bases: TGTGCCAGTAGTTCCGGATACACAGAAGTTGAAAAACTGTTTTTT.

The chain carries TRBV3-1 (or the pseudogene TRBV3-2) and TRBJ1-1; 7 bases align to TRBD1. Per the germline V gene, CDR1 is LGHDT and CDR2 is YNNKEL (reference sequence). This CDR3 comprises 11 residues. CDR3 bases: TGTGCTGCAGGGGGTTACACTGAAGCTTTCTTT. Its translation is CAAGGYTEAFF.

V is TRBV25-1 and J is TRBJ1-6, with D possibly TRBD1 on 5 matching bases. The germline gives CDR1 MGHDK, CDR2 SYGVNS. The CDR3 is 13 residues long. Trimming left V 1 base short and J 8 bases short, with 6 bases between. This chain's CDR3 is CASSEWGDSPLHF. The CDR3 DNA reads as TGTGCCAGCAGTGAATGGGGGGATTCACCCCTCCACTTT.

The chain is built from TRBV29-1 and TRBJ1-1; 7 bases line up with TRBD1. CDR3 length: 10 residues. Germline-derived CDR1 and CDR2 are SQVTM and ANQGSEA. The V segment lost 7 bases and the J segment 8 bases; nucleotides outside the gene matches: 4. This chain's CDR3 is CSGRQGEAFF. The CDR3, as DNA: TGCAGCGGCAGACAGGGAGAAGCTTTCTTT.

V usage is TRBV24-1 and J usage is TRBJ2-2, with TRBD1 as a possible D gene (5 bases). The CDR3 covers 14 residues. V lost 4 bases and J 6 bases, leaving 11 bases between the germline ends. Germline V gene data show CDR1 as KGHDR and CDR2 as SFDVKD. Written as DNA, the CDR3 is TGTGCCACCAGTGAATCAGGGCTGGCCGGGGAGCTGTTTTTT. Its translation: CATSESGLAGELFF.

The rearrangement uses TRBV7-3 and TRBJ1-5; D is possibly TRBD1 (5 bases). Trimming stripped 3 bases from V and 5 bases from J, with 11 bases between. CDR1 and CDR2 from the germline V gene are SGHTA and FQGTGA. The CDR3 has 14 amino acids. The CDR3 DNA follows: TGTGCCAGCAGCTTGAAAAGGGGTGATCAGCCCCAGCATTTT. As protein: CASSLKRGDQPQHF.

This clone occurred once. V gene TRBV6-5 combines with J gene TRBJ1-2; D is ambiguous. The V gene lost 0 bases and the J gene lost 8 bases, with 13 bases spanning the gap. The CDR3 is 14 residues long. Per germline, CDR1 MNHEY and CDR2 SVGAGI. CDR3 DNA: TGTGCCAGCAGTTACTCGCATCGGGAGTACGGCTACACCTTC. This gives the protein CASSYSHREYGYTF.

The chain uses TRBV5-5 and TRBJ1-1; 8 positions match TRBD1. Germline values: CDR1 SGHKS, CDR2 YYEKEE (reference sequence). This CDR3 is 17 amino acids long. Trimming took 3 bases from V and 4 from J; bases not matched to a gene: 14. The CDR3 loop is CASSSHPGTGMGTEAFF. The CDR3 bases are TGTGCCAGCAGCTCCCATCCCGGGACAGGAATGGGCACTGAAGCTTTCTTT.

CDR3 loop: CASRYDRSSYNSPLHF. Here the CDR3 DNA reads TGTGCCAGTAGATATGACAGGAGCTCCTATAATTCACCCCTCCACTTT. The V and J genes are TRBV19 and TRBJ1-6; possible D gene TRBD1, 6 bases. V was cut by 6 bases and J by 0 bases, with 12 bases left in between. CDR3 size: 16 residues. Germline CDR1 LNHDA, CDR2 SQIVND (reference sequence). Combining the CDR3 with reference TRBV19 and TRBJ1-6 gives the whole variable domain DGGITQSPKYLFRKEGQNVTLSCEQNLNHDAMYWYRQDPGQGLRLIYYSQIVNDFQKGDIAEGYSVSREKKESFPLTVTSAQKNPTAFYLCASRYDRSSYNSPLHFGNGTRLTVT.

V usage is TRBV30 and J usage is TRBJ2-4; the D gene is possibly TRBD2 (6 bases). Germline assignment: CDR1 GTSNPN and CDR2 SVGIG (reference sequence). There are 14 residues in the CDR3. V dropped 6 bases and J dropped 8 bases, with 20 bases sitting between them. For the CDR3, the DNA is TGTGCCTGTTACCCATGGCGGGGAATGGACATTCAGTACTTC. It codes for CACYPWRGMDIQYF. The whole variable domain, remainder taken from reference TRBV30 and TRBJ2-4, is SQTIHQWPATLVQPVGSPLSLECTVEGTSNPNLYWYRQAAGRGLQLLFYSVGIGQISSEVPQNLSASRPQDRQFILSSKKLLLSDSGFYLCACYPWRGMDIQYFGAGTRLSVL.

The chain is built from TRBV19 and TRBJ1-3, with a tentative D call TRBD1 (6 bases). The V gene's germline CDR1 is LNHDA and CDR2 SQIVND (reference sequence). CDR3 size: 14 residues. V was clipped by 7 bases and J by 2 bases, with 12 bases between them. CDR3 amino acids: CASTRGAPGNTIYF. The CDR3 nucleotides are TGTGCCAGTACGCGGGGGGCCCCTGGAAACACCATATATTTT.

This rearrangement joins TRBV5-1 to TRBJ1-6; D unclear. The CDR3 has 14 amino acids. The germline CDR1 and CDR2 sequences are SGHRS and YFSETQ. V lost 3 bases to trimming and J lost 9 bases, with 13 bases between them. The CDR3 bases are TGCGCCAGCAGCTCTCTAGAGCCCGGTTCACCCCTCCACTTT. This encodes CASSSLEPGSPLHF.

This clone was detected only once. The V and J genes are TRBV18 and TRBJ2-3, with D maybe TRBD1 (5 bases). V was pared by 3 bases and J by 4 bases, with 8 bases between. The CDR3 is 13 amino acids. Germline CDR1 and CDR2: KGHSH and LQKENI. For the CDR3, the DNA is TGTGCCAGCTCACCGCGGACATCAGATACGCAGTATTTT. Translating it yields CASSPRTSDTQYF.

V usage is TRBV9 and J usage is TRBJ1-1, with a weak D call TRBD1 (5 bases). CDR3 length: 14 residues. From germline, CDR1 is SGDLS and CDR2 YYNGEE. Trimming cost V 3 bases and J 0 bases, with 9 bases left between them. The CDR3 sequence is CASSARVMNTEAFF. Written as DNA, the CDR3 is TGTGCCAGCAGCGCCAGGGTTATGAACACTGAAGCTTTCTTT.

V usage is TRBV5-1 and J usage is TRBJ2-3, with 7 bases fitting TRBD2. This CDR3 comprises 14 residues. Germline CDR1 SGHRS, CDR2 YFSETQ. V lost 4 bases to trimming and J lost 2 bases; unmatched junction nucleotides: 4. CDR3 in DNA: TGCGCCAGCAGCCTAGCGGAGAACACAGATACGCAGTATTTT. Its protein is CASSLAENTDTQYF.

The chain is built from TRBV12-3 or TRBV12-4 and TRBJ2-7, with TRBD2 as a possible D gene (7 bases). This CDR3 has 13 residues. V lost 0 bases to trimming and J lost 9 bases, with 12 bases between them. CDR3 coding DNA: TGTGCCAGCAGTTTAGCGGGGGGGCATGTGCAGTACTTC. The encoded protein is CASSLAGGHVQYF.

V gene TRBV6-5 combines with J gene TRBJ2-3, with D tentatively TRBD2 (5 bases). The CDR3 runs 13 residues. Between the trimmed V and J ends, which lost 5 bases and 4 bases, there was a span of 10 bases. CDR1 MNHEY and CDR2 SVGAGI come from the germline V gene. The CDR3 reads CASSRMEADTQYF. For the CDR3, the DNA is TGTGCCAGCAGTAGAATGGAGGCAGATACGCAGTATTTT.

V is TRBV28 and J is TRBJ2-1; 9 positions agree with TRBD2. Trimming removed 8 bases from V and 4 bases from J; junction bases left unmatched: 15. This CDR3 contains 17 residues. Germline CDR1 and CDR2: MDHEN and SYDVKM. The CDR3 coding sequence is TGTGCCAGCTCTAAGGCGGGGGGGCCTCGGAAGTACAATGAGCAGTTCTTC. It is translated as CASSKAGGPRKYNEQFF.

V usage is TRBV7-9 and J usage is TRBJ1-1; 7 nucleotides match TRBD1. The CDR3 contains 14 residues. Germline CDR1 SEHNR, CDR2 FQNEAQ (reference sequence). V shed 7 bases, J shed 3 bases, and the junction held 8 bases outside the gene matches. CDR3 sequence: CASTQFGTDTEAFF. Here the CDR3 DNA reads TGTGCCAGCACACAATTTGGGACAGACACTGAAGCTTTCTTT.